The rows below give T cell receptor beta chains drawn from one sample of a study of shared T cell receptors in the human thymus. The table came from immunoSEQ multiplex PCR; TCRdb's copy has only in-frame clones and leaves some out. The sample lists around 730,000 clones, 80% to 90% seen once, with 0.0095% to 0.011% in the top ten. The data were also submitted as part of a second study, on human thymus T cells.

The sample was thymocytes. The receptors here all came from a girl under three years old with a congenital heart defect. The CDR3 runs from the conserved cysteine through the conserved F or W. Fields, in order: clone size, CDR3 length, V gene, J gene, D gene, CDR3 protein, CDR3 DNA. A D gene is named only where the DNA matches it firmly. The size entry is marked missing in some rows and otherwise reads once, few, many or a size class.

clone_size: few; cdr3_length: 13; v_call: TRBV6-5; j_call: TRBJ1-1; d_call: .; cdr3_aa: CASSYVPESEAFF; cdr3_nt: TGTGCCAGCAGTTACGTCCCAGAATCTGAAGCTTTCTTT
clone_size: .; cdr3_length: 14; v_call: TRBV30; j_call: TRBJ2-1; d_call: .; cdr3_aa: CACSRTKFYNEQFF; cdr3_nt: TGTGCCTGCAGCCGTACTAAATTCTACAATGAGCAGTTCTTC
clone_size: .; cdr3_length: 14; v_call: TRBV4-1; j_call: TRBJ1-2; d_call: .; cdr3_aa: CASSHPPSGYGYTF; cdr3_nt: TGCGCCAGCAGCCACCCCCCCAGTGGCTATGGCTACACCTTC
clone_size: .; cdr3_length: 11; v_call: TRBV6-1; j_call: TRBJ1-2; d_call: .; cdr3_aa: CASSSAYGYTF; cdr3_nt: TGTGCCAGCAGTTCAGCGTATGGCTACACCTTC
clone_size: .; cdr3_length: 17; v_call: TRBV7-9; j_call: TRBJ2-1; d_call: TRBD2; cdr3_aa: CASSCPLRRGGPQEQFF; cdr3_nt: TGTGCCAGCAGCTGTCCTTTGAGGCGGGGGGGCCCACAGGAGCAGTTCTTC
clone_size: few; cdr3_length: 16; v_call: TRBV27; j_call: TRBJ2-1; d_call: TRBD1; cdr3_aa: CASTLQGATPYNEQFF; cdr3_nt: TGTGCCAGCACTTTGCAGGGGGCAACCCCCTACAATGAGCAGTTCTTC
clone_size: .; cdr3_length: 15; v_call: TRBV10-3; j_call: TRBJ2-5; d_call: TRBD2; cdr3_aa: CAISPFSGEGETQYF; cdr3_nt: TGTGCCATCAGCCCCTTCAGCGGGGAGGGAGAGACCCAGTACTTC
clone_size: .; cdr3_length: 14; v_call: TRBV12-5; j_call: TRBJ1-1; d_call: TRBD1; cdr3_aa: CASGLLGGRCEAFF; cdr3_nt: TGTGCTAGTGGTTTGTTAGGGGGCCGATGTGAAGCTTTCTTT
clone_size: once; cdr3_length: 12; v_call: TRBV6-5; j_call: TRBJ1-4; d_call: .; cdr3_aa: CATRGTNEKLFF; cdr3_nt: TGTGCCACCAGGGGCACTAATGAAAAACTGTTTTTT
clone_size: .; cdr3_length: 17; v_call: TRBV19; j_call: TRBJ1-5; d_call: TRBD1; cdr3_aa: CASSDYRGLSINQPQHF; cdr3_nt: TGTGCCAGTAGTGATTACAGGGGCCTTTCGATTAATCAGCCCCAGCATTTT
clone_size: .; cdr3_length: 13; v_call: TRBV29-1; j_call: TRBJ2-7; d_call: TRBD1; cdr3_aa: CSVRTGSSYEQYF; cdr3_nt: TGCAGCGTGAGGACAGGAAGCTCCTACGAGCAGTACTTC
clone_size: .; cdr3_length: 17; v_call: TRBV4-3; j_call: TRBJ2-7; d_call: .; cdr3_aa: CASSQAVRHPQKYEQYF; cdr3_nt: TGCGCCAGCAGCCAAGCCGTGAGGCACCCCCAGAAATACGAGCAGTACTTC
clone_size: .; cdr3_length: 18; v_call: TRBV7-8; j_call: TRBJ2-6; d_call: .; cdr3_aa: CASSRWQAPNSGANVLTF; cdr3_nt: TGTGCCAGCAGCCGATGGCAGGCACCCAACTCTGGGGCCAACGTCCTGACTTTC
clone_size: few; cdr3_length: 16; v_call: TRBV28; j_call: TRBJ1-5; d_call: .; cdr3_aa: CASSPRDRRRNQPQHF; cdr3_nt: TGTGCCAGCAGTCCCCGAGACAGGAGGCGAAATCAGCCCCAGCATTTT
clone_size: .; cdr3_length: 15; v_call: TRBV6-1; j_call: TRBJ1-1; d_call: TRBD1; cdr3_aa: CASRGGTGKDTEAFF; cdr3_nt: TGTGCCAGCAGGGGGGGGACAGGGAAGGACACTGAAGCTTTCTTT
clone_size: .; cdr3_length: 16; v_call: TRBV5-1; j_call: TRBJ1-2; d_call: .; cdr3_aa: CASSLGLWLHNYGYTF; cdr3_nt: TGCGCCAGCAGCTTGGGGCTTTGGCTTCATAACTATGGCTACACCTTC
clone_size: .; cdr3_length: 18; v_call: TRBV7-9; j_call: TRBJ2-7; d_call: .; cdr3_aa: CASSLEGHLTGGSYEQYF; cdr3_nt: TGTGCCAGCAGCTTAGAGGGACACCTGACTGGTGGCTCCTACGAGCAGTACTTC
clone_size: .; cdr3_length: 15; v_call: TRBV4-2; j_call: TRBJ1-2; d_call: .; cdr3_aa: CASSQEAGSSYGYTF; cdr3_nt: TGTGCCAGCAGCCAAGAGGCAGGGTCTAGCTATGGCTACACCTTC
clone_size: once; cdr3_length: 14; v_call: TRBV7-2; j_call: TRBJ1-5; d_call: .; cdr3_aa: CASANTVENQPQHF; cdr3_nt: TGTGCCAGCGCTAACACGGTGGAGAATCAGCCCCAGCATTTT
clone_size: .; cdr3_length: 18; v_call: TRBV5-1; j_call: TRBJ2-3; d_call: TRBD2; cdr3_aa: CASSPTPGQGRGGDTQYF; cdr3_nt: TGCGCCAGCAGCCCAACACCCGGACAAGGGAGGGGCGGTGATACGCAGTATTTT
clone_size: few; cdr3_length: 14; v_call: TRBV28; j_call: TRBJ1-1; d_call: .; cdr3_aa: CASSPSGTKTEAFF; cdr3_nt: TGTGCCAGCAGTCCGTCAGGGACAAAAACGGAAGCTTTCTTT
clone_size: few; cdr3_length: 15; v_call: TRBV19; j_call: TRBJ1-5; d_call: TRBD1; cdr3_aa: CASSTQRGDSSTQHF; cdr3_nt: TGTGCCAGTAGTACCCAGCGAGGGGACAGCTCGACCCAGCATTTT
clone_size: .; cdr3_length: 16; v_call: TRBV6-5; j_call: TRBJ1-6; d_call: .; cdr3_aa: CASSYWGPLYNSPLHF; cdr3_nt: TGTGCCAGCAGTTATTGGGGGCCACTTTATAATTCACCCCTCCACTTT
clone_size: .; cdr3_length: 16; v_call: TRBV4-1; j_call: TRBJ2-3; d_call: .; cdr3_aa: CASSSGRGVITDTQYF; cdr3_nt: TGCGCCAGCAGCTCCGGCAGGGGGGTTATCACAGATACGCAGTATTTT
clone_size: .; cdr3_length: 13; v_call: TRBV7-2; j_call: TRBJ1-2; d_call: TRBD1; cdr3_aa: CASSPRQGHGYTF; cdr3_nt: TGTGCCAGCAGCCCCCGACAGGGACATGGCTACACCTTC
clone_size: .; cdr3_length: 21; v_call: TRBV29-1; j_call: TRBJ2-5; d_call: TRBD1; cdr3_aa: CSVEVKPWDRGLVVRKETQYF; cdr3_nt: TGCAGCGTTGAAGTTAAGCCCTGGGACAGGGGGCTGGTGGTCCGAAAAGAGACCCAGTACTTC
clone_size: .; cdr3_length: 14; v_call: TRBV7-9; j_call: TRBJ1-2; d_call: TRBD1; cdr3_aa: CASSPGQGYYGYTF; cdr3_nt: TGTGCCAGCAGCCCCGGACAGGGGTACTATGGCTACACCTTC
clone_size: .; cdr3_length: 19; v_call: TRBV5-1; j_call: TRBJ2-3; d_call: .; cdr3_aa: CASSFAQINRLISTDTQYF; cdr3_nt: TGCGCCAGCAGCTTTGCCCAAATAAACCGACTTATAAGCACAGATACGCAGTATTTT
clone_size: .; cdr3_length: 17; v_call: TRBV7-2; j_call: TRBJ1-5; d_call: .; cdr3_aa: CASSLEQGRNSNQPQHF; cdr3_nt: TGTGCCAGCAGCTTAGAGCAGGGGCGGAATAGCAATCAGCCCCAGCATTTT
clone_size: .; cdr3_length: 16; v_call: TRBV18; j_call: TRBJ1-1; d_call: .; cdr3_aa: CASSRLTGVRNTEAFF; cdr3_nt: TGTGCCAGCTCACGCTTAACGGGGGTTCGAAACACTGAAGCTTTCTTT
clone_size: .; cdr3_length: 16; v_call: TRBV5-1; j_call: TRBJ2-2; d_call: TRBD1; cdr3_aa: CASSFDRGQNTGELFF; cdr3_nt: TGCGCCAGCAGCTTTGACAGGGGGCAAAACACCGGGGAGCTGTTTTTT
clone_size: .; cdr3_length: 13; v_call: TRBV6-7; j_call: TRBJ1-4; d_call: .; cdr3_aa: CASIRGWRGKLFF; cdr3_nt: TGTGCCAGCATTCGGGGTTGGCGTGGCAAACTGTTTTTT
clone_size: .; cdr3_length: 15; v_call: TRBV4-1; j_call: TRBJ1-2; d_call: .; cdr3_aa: CASSQESPQGFGYTF; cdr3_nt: TGCGCCAGCAGCCAAGAGAGTCCACAGGGTTTTGGCTACACCTTC
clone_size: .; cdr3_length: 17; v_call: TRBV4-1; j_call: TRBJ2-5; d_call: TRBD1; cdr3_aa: CASSQEGDRGHQETQYF; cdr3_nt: TGCGCCAGCAGCCAAGAGGGGGACAGGGGGCATCAAGAGACCCAGTACTTC
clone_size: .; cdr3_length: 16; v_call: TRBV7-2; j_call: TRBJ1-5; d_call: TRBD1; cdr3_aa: CASSLGGQGFNQPQHF; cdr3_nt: TGTGCCAGCAGCTTAGGTGGACAGGGTTTCAATCAGCCCCAGCATTTT
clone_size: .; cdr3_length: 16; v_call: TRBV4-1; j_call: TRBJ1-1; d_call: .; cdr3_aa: CASSQERADTNTEAFF; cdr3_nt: TGCGCCAGCAGCCAAGAACGCGCGGATACGAACACTGAAGCTTTCTTT
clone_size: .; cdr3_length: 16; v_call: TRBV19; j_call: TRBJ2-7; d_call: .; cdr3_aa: CASSTEGESGSYEQYF; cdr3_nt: TGTGCCAGTAGTACTGAGGGGGAATCGGGCTCCTACGAGCAGTACTTC
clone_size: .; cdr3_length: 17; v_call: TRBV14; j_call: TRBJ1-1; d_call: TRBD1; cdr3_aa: CASSQITPPTGAPEAFF; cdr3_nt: TGTGCCAGCAGCCAGATCACTCCCCCGACAGGGGCACCTGAAGCTTTCTTT
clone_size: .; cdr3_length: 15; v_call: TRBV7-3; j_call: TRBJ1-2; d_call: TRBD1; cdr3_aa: CASSPKSTGAYGYTF; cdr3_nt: TGTGCCAGCAGCCCCAAGTCGACAGGGGCCTATGGCTACACCTTC
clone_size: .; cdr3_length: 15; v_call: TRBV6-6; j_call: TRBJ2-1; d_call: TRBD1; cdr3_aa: CASSFTRDRSHEQFF; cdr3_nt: TGTGCCAGCAGTTTCACCCGGGACAGGTCCCATGAGCAGTTCTTC
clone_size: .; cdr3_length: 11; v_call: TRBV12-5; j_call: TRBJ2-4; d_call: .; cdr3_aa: CASGPLNIQYF; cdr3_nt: TGTGCTAGTGGTCCTCTAAACATTCAGTACTTC